This T cell receptor beta chain was recovered during a study of blood T cell repertoires in COVID-19 (dated by TCRdb to 2019 to 2021). About the study as a whole: Samples from collaborators originated in the United States, Italy and Spain and spanned both the acute and convalescent phases of COVID-19. The prospective study material was composed of cDNA or gDNA derived from T cells, B-cell-depleted T cells, or PBMCs. The dataset comprised deeply sampled blood TCRbeta repertoires from subjects exposed to, actively infected with, or recovered from COVID-19. The repertoires were made available in a free public database intended to serve as a resource for research on the immune response to SARS-CoV-2. Samples were obtained from the ongoing ImmuneRACE study (first 160 participants) and from 1,000 to 1,500 subjects provided by 6 global collaborators. Nearly every sample came with metadata listing a de-identified subject ID, COVID-19 status, age in years and sex. Where available, HLA class I and class II types were taken from metadata supplied by the sample provider and were not determined by assay-based typing. Study-wide conclusions, independent of this receptor: The amount of clinical and demographic metadata varied by source and participant and was provided uncurated.

Comments on this clone: Its antigen remains undetermined. No qualities accompany the bases; no much larger clone lies one base away.

TCRbeta CDR3 regions were amplified from genomic DNA using the immunoSEQ Assay, a bias-controlled multiplex PCR. The study's own analysis went as follows. The number of nucleated cells in each sample was estimated from the amplification of reference gene primers within the assay. To quantify the absolute abundance of each unique TCRbeta CDR3 rearrangement, sequence reads were collapsed and filtered. Productive Simpson clonality was computed per sample as the square root of Simpson's diversity index over productive rearrangements. TCRdb retrieved this table from immuneACCESS and kept in-frame rearrangements only. Not all clones are present; in checked studies, unresolved V genes account for under half, and no reason is known for the remainder. The V and J calls and the clone size are those of that table, but D and trimming were determined from the DNA. Present in this sample are about 140,000 clones, 85% to 90% of which were seen just once. Together, the top ten hold about 1.5% of the sample.

The collaborating institutions used their own protocols to collect whole blood in K2EDTA tubes. For TCRbeta analysis, collaborator samples were shipped as frozen whole blood, as isolated PBMCs, or as DNA extracted from either sample type. The CDR3 starts with the cysteine, ends with the phenylalanine, and has 15 residues. The kept DNA is CDR3 alone, 45 bases in frame from the first base. V has 6 bases trimmed and J has 4 bases trimmed; junction bases matching no gene number 8. The germline V gene (reference sequence) sets CDR1 to LNHDA and CDR2 to SQIVND. The sequence is built from TRBV19 and TRBJ1-2, with 10 central nucleotides matching TRBD1. The clonotype originates from a woman aged 55-69 years with acute or convalescent COVID-19. The sequenced sample consisted of peripheral blood. This receptor has the CDR3 CASSRPGQGIYGYTF. The nucleotides read TGTGCCAGTAGCCGACCGGGACAGGGGATCTATGGCTACACCTTC.